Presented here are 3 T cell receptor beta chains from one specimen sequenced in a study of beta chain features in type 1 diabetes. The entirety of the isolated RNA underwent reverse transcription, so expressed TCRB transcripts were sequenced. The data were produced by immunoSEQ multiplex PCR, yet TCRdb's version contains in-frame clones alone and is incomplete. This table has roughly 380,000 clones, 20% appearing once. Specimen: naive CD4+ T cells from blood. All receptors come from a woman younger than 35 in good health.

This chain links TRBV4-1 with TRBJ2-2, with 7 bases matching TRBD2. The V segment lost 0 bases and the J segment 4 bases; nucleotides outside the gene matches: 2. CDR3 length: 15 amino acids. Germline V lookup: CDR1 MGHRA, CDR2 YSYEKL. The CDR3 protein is CASSQDGRGTGELFF. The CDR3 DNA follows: TGCGCCAGCAGCCAAGATGGGAGGGGCACCGGGGAGCTGTTTTTT.

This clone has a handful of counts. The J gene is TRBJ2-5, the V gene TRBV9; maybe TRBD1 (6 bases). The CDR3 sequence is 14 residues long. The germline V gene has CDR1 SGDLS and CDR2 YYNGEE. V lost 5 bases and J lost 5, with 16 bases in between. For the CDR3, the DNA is TGTGCCAGCAGTCCTATTCCCCAGGGGGAGACCCAGTACTTC. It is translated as CASSPIPQGETQYF.

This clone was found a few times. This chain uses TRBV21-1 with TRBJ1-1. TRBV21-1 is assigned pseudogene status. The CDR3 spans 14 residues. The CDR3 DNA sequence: TGTGCCAGCACCGAACAGAGGAGAGGGACTGAAGCTTTCTTT. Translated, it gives CASTEQRRGTEAFF.